The sequence of this T cell receptor beta chain was determined in a study of cytomegalovirus exposure and HLA in healthy donors. Primers: 60 Vbeta forward and 13 Jbeta reverse. Profiled with immunoSEQ multiplex PCR; TCRdb holds only in-frame clones, not every one. The data hold 85,000 to 100,000 clones, with 75% to 85% observed a single time. Losses at the gene ends were 4 bases for V and 0 bases for J; bases not matched to a gene: 3. The CDR3 sequence is 16 residues long. In germline, CDR1 is SQVTM, CDR2 ANQGSEA. The chain carries TRBV29-1 and TRBJ2-6; TRBD1 aligns across 10 bases. Specimen: PBMCs. This sequence originates from a male donor in good health and CMV-seropositive. CDR3 sequence reads: CSVGDRGFSGANVLTF. The CDR3 nucleotides are TGCAGCGTTGGGGACAGGGGCTTCTCTGGGGCCAACGTCCTGACTTTC.